This T cell receptor (beta chain) was retrieved from a study of T-cell reconstitution after alpha-beta-depleted transplantation in children (dated by TCRdb to 2015 to 2016). At the level of the whole study: T-cell immune reconstitution after TCRalphabeta/CD19-depleted allogeneic hematopoietic cell transplantation in children was quantitatively tracked in the study by means of TCR repertoire profiling.

Library construction relied on PCR. The listed sequencing device is Illumina HiSeq 2500. TCR libraries were prepared with molecular barcoding, using unique molecular identifiers to normalize TCRbeta repertoire quantification. The raw public reads went through TCRdb reprocessing: fastp at Q25, MiXCR clone calling, in-frame beta chains kept. Rows matching on CDR3 protein sequence are summarized as one entry with the most common DNA and genes. In this sample the table shows approximately 210,000 distinct CDR3 sequences, about 15% of which occur a single time. About 45% of the sample comes from the top ten. V loses 2 bases of germline sequence and J loses 5 bases, and the interval between the two ends is 10 bases. The CDR1 and CDR2 encoded by the germline V gene (reference sequence) are MNHEY and SMNVEV. Inclusive of the bounding cysteine and phenylalanine, the CDR3 is 14 residues long. The CDR3 DNA has 42 bases and is translated from base 1.

This clonotype has a handful of counts. There is no known antigen for this receptor. No much larger clone exists at a distance of one base, and base qualities are not known. Here is what the overall study found, with its caveats: In some patients, the high TCRbeta diversity seen at day 60 was put down to recipient T cells and intrathymic progenitors that had survived conditioning. The apparently early recovery of alphabetaT-cell counts about two months after transplant reportedly depended on only several hundred rapidly expanded clones that came from non-depleted graft cells. Hyperexpanded clone frequencies declined over subsequent months; after one year, T-cell counts and TCRbeta diversity were mostly attributed to newly produced T cells.

The meaning of the sample's treatment or condition label: allogeneic hematopoietic cell transplantation with graft depleted of TCRalphabeta T cells and CD19 B cells. The children who served as transplant recipients had been given grafts of TCRalphabeta/CD19-depleted allogeneic hematopoietic cells. Recombination connected TRBV27 to TRBJ1-5; the D region possibly corresponds to TRBD1 (5 bases align). The clonotype comes from a male patient under 10 years old who had a stem cell transplant for acute lymphoblastic leukemia, so the T cells may come from the graft donor. The specimen comprised PBMCs, mostly from graft donor cells, sampled 360 days after TCRalphabeta/CD19-depleted stem cell transplant. The sequenced DNA is TGTGCCAGCAGTTTAATGGGGGAGGATCAGCCCCAGCATTTT. This gives the protein CASSLMGEDQPQHF.